This T cell receptor beta chain was captured by sequencing in a study of cytomegalovirus exposure and HLA in healthy donors. Assay: immunoSEQ multiplex PCR; the TCRdb copy retains only in-frame clones and omits some. The sample has 100,000 to 150,000 clones; around 90% are singletons. Germline CDR1 and CDR2: SGHNT and YYREEE (reference sequence). The CDR3 extends over 13 amino acids. With V trimmed by 3 bases and J by 9 bases, 6 bases remained unmatched. This clonotype originated in a woman between 18 and 30 years old in good health and CMV-seronegative. Material: PBMCs. This rearrangement joins TRBV5-4 to TRBJ2-1; 7 nucleotides line up with TRBD2. The CDR3 here is CASSSKTSVEQFF. CDR3 nucleotide sequence: TGTGCCAGCAGCTCCAAAACTAGCGTTGAGCAGTTCTTC.